Sequencing of this TCR beta chain was carried out in a study of radiation and T cells in renal cell carcinoma. V was cut by 0 bases and J by 9 bases, with 12 bases left in between. The germline CDR1 and CDR2 sequences are SGDLS and YYNGEE. The CDR3 extends over 14 amino acids. As to time point: baseline pretreatment blood. Noted treatment: 15 Gy SBRT to primary tumor, nephrectomy 4 weeks later. Serial blood draws occurred at baseline and 2 and 4 weeks post-SBRT. Study outcomes and limitations: In blood, top tumor clones expanded by 2 weeks, shrinking by 4.

Using immunoSEQ multiplex PCR, the repertoire was profiled, and TCRdb retains in-frame clones only, with some absent. The profile shows 130,000 or so clones, around nine tenths of them singletons. Note on this clone: Its specificity is unknown.

Here the sequenced sample was blood, taken from a patient whose treatment included radiotherapy and nephrectomy. This chain uses TRBV9 with TRBJ2-2; weak D call: TRBD1 (6 bases). The source is a woman aged 50 to 60 with renal cell carcinoma. The CDR3 DNA follows: TGTGCCAGCAGCGTAGGACAGGACAGCCGGGAGCTGTTTTTT. Amino acids: CASSVGQDSRELFF. The variable domain in full, with the rest retrieved from reference TRBV9 and TRBJ2-2, is DSGVTQTPKHLITATGQRVTLRCSPRSGDLSVYWYQQSLDQGLQFLIQYYNGEERAKGNILERFSAQQFPDLHSELNLSSLELGDSALYFCASSVGQDSRELFFGEGSRLTVL.